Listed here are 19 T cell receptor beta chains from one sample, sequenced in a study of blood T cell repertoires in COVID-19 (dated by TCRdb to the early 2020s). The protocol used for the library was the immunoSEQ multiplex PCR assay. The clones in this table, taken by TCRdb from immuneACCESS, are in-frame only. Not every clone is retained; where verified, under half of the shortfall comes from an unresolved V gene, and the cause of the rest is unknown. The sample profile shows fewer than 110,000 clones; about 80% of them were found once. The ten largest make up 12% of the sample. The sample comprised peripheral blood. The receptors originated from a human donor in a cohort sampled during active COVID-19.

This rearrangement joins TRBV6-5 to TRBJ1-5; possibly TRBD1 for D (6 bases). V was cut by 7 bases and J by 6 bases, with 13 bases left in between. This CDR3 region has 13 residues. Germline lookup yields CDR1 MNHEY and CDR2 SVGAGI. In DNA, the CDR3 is TGTGCCAGCATGGCAGGGGCGATTCAGCCCCAGCATTTT. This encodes CASMAGAIQPQHF.

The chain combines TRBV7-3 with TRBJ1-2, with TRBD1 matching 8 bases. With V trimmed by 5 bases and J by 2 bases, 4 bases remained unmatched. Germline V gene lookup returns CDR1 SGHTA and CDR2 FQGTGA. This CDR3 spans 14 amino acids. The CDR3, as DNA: TGTGCCAGCAGCGACCGACAGGGGAACTATGGCTACACCTTC. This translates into CASSDRQGNYGYTF.

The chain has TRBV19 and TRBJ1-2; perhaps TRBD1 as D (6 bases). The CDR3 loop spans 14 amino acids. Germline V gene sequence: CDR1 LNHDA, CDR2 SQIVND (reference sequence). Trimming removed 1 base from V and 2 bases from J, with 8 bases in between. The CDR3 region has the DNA TGTGCCAGTAGTATAGGGCAGGGGAACTATGGCTACACCTTC. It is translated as CASSIGQGNYGYTF.

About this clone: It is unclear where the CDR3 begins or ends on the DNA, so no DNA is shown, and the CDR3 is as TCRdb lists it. This CDR3 reads CASSSSTGVIEKLFF. The rearrangement links TRBV6-5 to TRBJ1-4; TRBD1 reflects the table's D call only, with no check against the DNA. CDR1 is MNHEY, CDR2 SVGAGI, per germline. The CDR3 totals 15 residues, both ends included.

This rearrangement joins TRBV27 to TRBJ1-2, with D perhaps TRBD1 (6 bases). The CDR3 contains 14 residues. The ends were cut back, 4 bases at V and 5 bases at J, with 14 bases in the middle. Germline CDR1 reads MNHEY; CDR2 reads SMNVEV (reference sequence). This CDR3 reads CASSSYRAGYGYTF. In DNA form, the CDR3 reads TGTGCCAGCAGTTCATACAGGGCAGGGTATGGCTACACCTTC.

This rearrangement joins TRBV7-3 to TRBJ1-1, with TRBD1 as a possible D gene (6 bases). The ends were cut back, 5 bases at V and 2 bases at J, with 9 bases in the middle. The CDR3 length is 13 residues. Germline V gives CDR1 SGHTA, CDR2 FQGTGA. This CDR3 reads CASSPQGNTEAFF. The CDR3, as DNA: TGTGCCAGCAGCCCACAGGGAAACACTGAAGCTTTCTTT.

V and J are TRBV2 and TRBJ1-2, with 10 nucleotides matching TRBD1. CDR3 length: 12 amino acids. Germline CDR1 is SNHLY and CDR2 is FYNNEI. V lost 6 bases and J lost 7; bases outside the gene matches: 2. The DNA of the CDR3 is TGTGCCAGCAGCCGGGACAGGGGTGGCTACACCTTC. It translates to CASSRDRGGYTF.

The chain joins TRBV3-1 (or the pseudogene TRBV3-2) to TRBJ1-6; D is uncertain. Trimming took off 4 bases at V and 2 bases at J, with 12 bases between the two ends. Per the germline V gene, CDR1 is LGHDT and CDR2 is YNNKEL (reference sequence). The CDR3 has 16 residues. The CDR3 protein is CASSPRLTTYNSPLHF. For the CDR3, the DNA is TGTGCCAGCAGCCCCCGACTGACCACCTATAATTCACCCCTCCACTTT.

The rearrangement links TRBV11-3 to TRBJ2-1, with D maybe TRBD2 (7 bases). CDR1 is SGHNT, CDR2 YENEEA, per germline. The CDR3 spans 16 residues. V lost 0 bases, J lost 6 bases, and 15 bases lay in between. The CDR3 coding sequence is TGTGCCAGCAGCTTAGAAGGGGGGGTAAAGGGCAATGAGCAGTTCTTC. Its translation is CASSLEGGVKGNEQFF.

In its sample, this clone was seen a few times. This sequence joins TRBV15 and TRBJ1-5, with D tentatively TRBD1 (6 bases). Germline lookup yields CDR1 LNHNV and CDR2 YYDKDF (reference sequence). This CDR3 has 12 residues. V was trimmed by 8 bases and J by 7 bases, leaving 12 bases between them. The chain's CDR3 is CATSGGGQPQHF. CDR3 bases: TGTGCCACCTCGGGCGGGGGCCAGCCCCAGCATTTT.

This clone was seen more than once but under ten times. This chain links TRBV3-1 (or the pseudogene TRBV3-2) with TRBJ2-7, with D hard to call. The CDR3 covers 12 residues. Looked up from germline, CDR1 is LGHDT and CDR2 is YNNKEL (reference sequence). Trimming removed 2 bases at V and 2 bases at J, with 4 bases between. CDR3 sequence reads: CASSQRAYEQYF. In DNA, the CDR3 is TGTGCCAGCAGCCAACGGGCCTACGAGCAGTACTTC.

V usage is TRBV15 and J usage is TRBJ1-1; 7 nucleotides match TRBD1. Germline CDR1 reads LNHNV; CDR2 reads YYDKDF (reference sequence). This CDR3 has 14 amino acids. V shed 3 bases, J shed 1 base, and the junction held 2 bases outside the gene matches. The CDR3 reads CATSSGTENTEAFF. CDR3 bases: TGTGCCACCAGCAGCGGGACAGAGAACACTGAAGCTTTCTTT.

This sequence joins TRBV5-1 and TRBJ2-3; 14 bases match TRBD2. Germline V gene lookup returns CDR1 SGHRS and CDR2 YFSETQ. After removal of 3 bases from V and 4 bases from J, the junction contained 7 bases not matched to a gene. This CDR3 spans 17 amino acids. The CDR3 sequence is CASSSGLAGGRADTQYF. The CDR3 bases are TGCGCCAGCAGCTCAGGACTAGCGGGGGGCAGGGCAGATACGCAGTATTTT.

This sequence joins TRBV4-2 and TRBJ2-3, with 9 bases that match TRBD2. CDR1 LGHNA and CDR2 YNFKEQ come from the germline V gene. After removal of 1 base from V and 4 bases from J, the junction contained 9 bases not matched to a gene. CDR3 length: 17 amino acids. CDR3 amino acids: CASSQGLAGVSSDTQYF. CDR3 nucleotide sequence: TGTGCCAGCAGCCAAGGGTTAGCGGGGGTTAGTTCAGATACGCAGTATTTT.

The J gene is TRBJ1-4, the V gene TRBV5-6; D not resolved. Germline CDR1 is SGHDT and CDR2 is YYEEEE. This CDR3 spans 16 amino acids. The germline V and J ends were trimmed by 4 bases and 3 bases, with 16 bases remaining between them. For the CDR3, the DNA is TGTGCCAGCAGCCTACGAACGCCGGCGGCTAATGAAAAACTGTTTTTT. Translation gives CASSLRTPAANEKLFF. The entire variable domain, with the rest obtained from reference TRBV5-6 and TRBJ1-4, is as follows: DAGVTQSPTHLIKTRGQQVTLRCSPKSGHDTVSWYQQALGQGPQFIFQYYEEEERQRGNFPDRFSGHQFPNYSSELNVNALLLGDSALYLCASSLRTPAANEKLFFGSGTQLSVL.

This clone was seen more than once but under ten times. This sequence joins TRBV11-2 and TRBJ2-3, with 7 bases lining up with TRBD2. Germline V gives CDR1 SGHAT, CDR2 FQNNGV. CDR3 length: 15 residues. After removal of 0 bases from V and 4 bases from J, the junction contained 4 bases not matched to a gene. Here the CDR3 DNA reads TGTGCCAGCAGCTTAGATTATGGGAGGGCAGATACGCAGTATTTT. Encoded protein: CASSLDYGRADTQYF.

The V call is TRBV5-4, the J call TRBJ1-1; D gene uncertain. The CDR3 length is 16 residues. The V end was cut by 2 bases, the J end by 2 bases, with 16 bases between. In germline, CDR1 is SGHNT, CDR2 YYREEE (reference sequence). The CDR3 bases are TGTGCCAGCAGCTTTGACACCTTAAGGATTAACACTGAAGCTTTCTTT. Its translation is CASSFDTLRINTEAFF.

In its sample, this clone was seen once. CDR3 residues: CASSGPGTSKRDTQYF. CDR3 DNA: TGCGCCAGCAGCGGACCCGGGACTAGCAAAAGAGATACGCAGTATTTT. V and J are TRBV5-1 and TRBJ2-3; TRBD2 matches 9 bases. The CDR3 covers 16 residues. Per the germline V gene, CDR1 is SGHRS and CDR2 is YFSETQ. V was pared by 4 bases and J by 5 bases, with 11 bases of the junction left unmatched. Drawing the rest from reference TRBV5-1 and TRBJ2-3, the complete variable domain is KAGVTQTPRYLIKTRGQQVTLSCSPISGHRSVSWYQQTPGQGLQFLFEYFSETQRNKGNFPGRFSGRQFSNSRSEMNVSTLELGDSALYLCASSGPGTSKRDTQYFGPGTRLTVL.

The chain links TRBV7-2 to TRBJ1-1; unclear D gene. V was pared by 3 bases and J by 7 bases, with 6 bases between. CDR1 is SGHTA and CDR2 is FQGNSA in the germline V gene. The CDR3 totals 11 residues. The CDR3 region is CASSFLVEAFF. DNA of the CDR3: TGTGCCAGCAGCTTTTTAGTTGAAGCTTTCTTT.